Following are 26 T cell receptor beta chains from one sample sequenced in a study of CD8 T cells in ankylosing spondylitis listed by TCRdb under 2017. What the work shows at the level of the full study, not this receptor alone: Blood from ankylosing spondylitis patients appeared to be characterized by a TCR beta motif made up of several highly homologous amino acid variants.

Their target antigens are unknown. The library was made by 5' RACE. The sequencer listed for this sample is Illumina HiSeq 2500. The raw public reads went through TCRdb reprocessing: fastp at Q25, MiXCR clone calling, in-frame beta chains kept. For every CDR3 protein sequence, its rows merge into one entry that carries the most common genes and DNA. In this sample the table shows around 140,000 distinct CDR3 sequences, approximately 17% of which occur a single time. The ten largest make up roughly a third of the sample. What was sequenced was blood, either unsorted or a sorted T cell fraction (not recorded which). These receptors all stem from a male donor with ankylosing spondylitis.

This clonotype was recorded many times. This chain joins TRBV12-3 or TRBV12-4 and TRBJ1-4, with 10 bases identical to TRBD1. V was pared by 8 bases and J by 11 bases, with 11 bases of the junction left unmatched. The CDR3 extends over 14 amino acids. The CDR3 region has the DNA TGTGCCAGCGGGTGGACAGGGGGAATGGGGAAACTGTTTTTT. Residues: CASGWTGGMGKLFF.

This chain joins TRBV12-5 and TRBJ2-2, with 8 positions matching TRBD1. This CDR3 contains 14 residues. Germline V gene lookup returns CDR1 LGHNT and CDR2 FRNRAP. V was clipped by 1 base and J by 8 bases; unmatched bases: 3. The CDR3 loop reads CASGLGTGMGELFF. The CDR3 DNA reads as TGTGCTAGTGGTTTGGGGACAGGGATGGGGGAGCTGTTTTTT.

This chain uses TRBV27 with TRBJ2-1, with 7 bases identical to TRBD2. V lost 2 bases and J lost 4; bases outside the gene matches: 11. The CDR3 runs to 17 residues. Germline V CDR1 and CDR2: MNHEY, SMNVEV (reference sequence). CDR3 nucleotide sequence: TGTGCCAGCAGTTTAAGAAAAGCGGGGAGTCATTACAATGAGCAGTTCTTC. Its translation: CASSLRKAGSHYNEQFF.

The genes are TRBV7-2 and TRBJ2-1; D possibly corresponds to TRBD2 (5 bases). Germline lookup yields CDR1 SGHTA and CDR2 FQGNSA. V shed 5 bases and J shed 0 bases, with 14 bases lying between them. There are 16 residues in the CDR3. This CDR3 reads CASSTPVTSSYNEQFF. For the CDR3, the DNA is TGTGCCAGCAGCACGCCGGTCACTAGCTCCTACAATGAGCAGTTCTTC.

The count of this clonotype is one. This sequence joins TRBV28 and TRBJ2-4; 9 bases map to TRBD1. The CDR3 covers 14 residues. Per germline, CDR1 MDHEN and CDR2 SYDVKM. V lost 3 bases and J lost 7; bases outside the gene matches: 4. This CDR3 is CASSFGDRVNIQYF. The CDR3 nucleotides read TGTGCCAGCAGTTTTGGGGACAGGGTGAACATTCAGTACTTC.

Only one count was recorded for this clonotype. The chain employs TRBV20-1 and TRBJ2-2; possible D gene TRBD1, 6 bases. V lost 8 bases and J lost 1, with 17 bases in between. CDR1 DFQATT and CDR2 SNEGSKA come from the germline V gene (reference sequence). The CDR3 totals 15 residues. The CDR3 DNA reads TGCAGTACCTTCAGCCGGGACAAGAACACCGGGGAGCTGTTTTTT. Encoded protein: CSTFSRDKNTGELFF.

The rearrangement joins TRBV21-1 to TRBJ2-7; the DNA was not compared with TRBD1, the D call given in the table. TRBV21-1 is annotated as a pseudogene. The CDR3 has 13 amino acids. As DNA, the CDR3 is TGTGCCATAAGACAGGGGCACTTCTACGAGCAGTACTTC. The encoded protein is CAIRQGHFYEQYF.

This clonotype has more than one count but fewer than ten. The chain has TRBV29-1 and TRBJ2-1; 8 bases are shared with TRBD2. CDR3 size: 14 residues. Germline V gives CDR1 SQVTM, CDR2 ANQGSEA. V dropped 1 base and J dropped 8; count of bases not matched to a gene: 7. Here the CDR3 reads CSVEAGGWSDEQFF. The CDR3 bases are TGCAGCGTTGAAGCGGGAGGGTGGTCGGATGAGCAGTTCTTC.

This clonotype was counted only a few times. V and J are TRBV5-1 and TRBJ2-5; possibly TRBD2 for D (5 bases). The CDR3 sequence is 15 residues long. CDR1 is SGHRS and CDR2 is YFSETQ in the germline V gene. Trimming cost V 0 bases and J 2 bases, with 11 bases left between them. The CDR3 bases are TGCGCCAGCAGCTTGGAGGGTCGGACTCAAGAGACCCAGTACTTC. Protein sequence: CASSLEGRTQETQYF.

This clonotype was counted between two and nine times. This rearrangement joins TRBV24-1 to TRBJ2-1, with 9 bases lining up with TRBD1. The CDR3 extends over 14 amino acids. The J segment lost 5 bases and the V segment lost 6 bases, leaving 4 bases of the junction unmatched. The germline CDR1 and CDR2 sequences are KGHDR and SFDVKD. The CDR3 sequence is CATSSDRGDNEQFF. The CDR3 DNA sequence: TGTGCCACCAGTTCCGACAGGGGGGACAATGAGCAGTTCTTC.

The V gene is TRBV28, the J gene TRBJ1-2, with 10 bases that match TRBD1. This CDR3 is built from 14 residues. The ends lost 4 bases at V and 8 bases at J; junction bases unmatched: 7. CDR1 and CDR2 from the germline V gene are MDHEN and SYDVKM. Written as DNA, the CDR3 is TGTGCCAGCAGTTCACCGGGACAGGGGCACGGCTACACCTTC. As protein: CASSSPGQGHGYTF.

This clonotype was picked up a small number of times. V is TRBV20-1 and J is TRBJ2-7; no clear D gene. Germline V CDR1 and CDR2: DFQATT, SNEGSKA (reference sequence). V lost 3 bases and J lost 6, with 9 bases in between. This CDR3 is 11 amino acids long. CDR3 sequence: CSASAAGEQYF. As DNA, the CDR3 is TGCAGTGCTAGTGCAGCCGGCGAGCAGTACTTC.

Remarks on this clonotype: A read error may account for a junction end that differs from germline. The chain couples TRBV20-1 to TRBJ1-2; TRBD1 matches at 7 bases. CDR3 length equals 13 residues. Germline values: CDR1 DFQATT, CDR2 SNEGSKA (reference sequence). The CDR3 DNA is TGCAGTGCCTCCCACCGGGACAGTTATGGCTTCACCTTC. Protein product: CSASHRDSYGFTF.

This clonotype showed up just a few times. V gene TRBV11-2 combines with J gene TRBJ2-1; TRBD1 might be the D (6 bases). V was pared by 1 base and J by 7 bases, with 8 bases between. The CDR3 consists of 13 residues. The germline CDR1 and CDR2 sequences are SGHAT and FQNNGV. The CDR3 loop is CASSLGQGNEQFF. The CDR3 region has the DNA TGTGCCAGCAGCTTAGGGCAGGGGAATGAGCAGTTCTTC.

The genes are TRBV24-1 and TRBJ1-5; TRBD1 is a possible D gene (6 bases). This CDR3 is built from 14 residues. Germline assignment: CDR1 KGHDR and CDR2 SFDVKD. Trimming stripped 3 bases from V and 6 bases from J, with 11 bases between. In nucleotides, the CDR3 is TGTGCCACCAGTGATGGGGGACATTCTCAGCCCCAGCATTTT. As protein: CATSDGGHSQPQHF.

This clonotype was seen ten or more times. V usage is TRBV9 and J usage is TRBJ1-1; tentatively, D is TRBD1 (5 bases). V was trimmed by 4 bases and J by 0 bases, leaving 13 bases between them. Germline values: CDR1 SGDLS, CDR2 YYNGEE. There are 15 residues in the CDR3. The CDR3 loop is CASSPTPGMNTEAFF. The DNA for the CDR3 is TGTGCCAGCAGCCCAACCCCAGGGATGAACACTGAAGCTTTCTTT.

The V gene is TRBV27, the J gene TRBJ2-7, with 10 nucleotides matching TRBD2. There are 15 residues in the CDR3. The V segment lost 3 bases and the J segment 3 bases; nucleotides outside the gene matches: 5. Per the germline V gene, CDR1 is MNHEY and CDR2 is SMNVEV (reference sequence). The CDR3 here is CASSFLRTSGYEQYF. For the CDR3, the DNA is TGTGCCAGCAGTTTCTTGAGGACTAGCGGCTACGAGCAGTACTTC.

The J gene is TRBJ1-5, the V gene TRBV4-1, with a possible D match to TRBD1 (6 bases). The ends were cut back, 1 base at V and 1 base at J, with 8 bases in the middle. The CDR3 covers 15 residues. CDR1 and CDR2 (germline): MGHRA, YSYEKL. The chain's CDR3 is CASSQVQGSNQPQHF. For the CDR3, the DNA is TGCGCCAGCAGCCAAGTTCAGGGGAGCAATCAGCCCCAGCATTTT.

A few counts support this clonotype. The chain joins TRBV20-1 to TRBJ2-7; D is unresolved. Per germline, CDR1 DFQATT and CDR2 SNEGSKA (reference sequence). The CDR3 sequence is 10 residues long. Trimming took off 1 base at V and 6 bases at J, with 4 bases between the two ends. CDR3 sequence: CSARGTEQYF. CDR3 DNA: TGCAGTGCTAGAGGGACCGAGCAGTACTTC.

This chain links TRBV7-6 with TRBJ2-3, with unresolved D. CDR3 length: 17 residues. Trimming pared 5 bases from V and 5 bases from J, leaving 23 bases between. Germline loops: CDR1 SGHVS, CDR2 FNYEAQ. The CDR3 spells CASSQPTLPPPLDTQYF. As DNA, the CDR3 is TGTGCCAGCAGCCAGCCAACCCTACCTCCACCTTTAGATACGCAGTATTTT.

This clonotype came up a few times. CDR3 nucleotides: TGTGCCAGCAGCTTGCCCCAGGGGGCCTATGAGCAGTTCTTC. Residues: CASSLPQGAYEQFF. The rearrangement uses TRBV5-8 and TRBJ2-1, with 8 bases aligning to TRBD1. CDR1 SGHTS and CDR2 YDEGEE come from the germline V gene. J gave up 8 bases and V 1 base, and 5 bases lay outside the gene matches. The CDR3 consists of 14 residues.

CDR3 protein: CASSYTPGEETQYF. The DNA of the CDR3 is TGTGCCAGCAGCTACACGCCGGGGGAAGAGACCCAGTACTTC. The chain combines TRBV5-6 with TRBJ2-5, with D perhaps matching TRBD2 (6 bases). V was cut by 3 bases and J by 3 bases, with 12 bases left in between. The CDR3 covers 14 residues. Germline CDR1 reads SGHDT; CDR2 reads YYEEEE.

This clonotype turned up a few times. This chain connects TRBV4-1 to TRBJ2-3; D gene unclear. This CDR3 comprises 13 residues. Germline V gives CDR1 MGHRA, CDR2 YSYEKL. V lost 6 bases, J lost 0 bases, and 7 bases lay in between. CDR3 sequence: CASRQQSTDTQYF. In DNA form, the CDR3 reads TGCGCCAGCAGGCAACAAAGCACAGATACGCAGTATTTT.

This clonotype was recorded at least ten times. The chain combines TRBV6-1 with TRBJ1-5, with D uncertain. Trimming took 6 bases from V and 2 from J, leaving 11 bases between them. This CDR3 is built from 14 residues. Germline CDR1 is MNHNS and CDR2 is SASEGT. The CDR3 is CASSGIAGNQPQHF. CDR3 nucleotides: TGTGCCAGCAGCGGGATAGCCGGCAATCAGCCCCAGCATTTT.

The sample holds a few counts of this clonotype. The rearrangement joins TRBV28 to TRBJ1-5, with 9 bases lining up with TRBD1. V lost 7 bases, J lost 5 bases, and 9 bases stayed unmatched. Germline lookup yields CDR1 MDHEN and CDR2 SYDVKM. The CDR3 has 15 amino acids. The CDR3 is CASTSRDRDDQPQHF. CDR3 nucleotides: TGTGCCAGCACCTCTCGGGACAGGGATGATCAGCCCCAGCATTTT.

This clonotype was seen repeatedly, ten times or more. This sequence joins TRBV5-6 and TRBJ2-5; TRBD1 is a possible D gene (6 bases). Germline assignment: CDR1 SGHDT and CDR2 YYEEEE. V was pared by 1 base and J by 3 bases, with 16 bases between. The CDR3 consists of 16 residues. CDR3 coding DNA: TGTGCCAGCAGCTTGAAGTCCAGGGGTAGAAAAGAGACCCAGTACTTC. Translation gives CASSLKSRGRKETQYF.